The 32 T cell receptor beta chains in this list originate from one sample, sequenced in a study of blood T cells in healthy people across ages. A sample-barcoded 5' primer and a J-beta primer mix were used in a second PCR of about 6 to 11 cycles. TCRdb recomputed calls from the 5' RACE reads with MiXCR, one row per CDR3 protein. This table has 1.4 million to 1.5 million distinct CDR3 sequences, approximately 38% appearing once. The specimen was blood. Receptors were obtained from a woman aged 18-29 years in good health.

In its sample, this clonotype was seen a few times. The V and J genes are TRBV20-1 and TRBJ2-1, with D hard to call. CDR1 is DFQATT and CDR2 is SNEGSKA in the germline V gene (reference sequence). V shed 3 bases and J shed 4 bases, with 13 bases lying between them. The CDR3 sequence is 14 residues long. The CDR3 DNA reads as TGCAGTGCTAGTGGGCAAGTAACTTACAATGAGCAGTTCTTC. Protein product: CSASGQVTYNEQFF.

The chain joins TRBV11-2 to TRBJ2-1, with 11 bases matching TRBD2. The CDR3 runs to 17 residues. Germline V gene sequence: CDR1 SGHAT, CDR2 FQNNGV. J lost 5 bases, V lost 0 bases, and 6 bases had no gene match. The CDR3 sequence: CASSLDLTSGVHNEQFF. The CDR3, as DNA: TGTGCCAGCAGCTTAGATCTGACTAGCGGGGTTCACAATGAGCAGTTCTTC.

This chain links TRBV12-3 or TRBV12-4 with TRBJ2-7, with D tentatively TRBD1 or TRBD2 (5 bases each). Deletions cut 5 bases from V and 7 bases from J, with 27 bases between. This CDR3 is 17 amino acids long. The DNA for the CDR3 is TGTGCCAGCAGTCCCCCGCGAGGGACCGCCTCCTACAATGAGCAGTACTTC. Protein: CASSPPRGTASYNEQYF.

In this sample, this clonotype turned up a few times. The V and J genes are TRBV7-2 and TRBJ1-6; no firm D call. This CDR3 comprises 14 residues. Trimming shortened V by 4 bases and J by 0 bases, and 4 bases separated the two germline ends. Germline V gene data show CDR1 as SGHTA and CDR2 as FQGNSA. The CDR3 loop is CASSSTSYNSPLHF. The CDR3 bases are TGTGCCAGCAGCTCCACCTCCTATAATTCACCCCTCCACTTT.

The chain uses TRBV10-3 and TRBJ2-3; D remains ambiguous. The V gene's germline CDR1 is ENHRY and CDR2 SYGVKD. There are 14 residues in the CDR3. With 0 bases removed from V and 4 bases from J, the gap between germline ends came to 8 bases. CDR3 sequence reads: CAISESAVPDTQYF. DNA for the CDR3: TGTGCCATCAGTGAGTCAGCAGTCCCAGATACGCAGTATTTT.

As for this clonotype: A much larger clone lies a single base off, so this may be a read error. The rearrangement uses TRBV29-1 and TRBJ2-7; either TRBD1 or TRBD2 may supply D (6 bases each). CDR1 and CDR2 (germline): SQVTM, ANQGSEA. Trimming removed 6 bases at V and 6 bases at J, with 18 bases between. The CDR3 is 13 residues long. The chain's CDR3 is CSVRGGTTFEQYF. The CDR3 nucleotides read TGCAGCGTCCGAGGCGGGACAACGTTCGAGCAGTACTTC.

The CDR3 here is CASSSQIAGGLETQYF. The CDR3 DNA follows: TGTGCCAGCAGTTCACAAATAGCGGGGGGATTAGAGACCCAGTACTTC. The J gene is TRBJ2-5, the V gene TRBV7-8; 10 nucleotides match TRBD2. This CDR3 spans 16 amino acids. V dropped 6 bases and J dropped 4; count of bases not matched to a gene: 11. In germline, CDR1 is SGHVS, CDR2 FQNEAQ.

The chain uses TRBV6-5 and TRBJ1-2; 10 bases line up with TRBD1. Germline trimming cut 0 bases from V and 8 bases from J; bases unmatched to any gene: 6. This CDR3 has 15 residues. Germline CDR1 reads MNHEY; CDR2 reads SVGAGI. This CDR3 reads CASSYSGQGLKGYTF. DNA of the CDR3: TGTGCCAGCAGTTACTCGGGACAGGGGTTAAAGGGCTACACCTTC.

In the case of this clonotype: At one end the junction does not follow the germline gene, possibly because of a read error. The chain recombines TRBV7-9 with TRBJ1-1; D remains unclear. The germline V gene has CDR1 SEHNR and CDR2 FQNEAQ (reference sequence). The CDR3 runs 11 residues. Written as DNA, the CDR3 is TGTGCCAGCAGCCCCGTTACTGTAGCTTTCTTT. Protein product: CASSPVTVAFF.

This clonotype was picked up a small number of times. The chain combines TRBV29-1 with TRBJ1-1, with 7 nucleotides matching TRBD1. CDR1 is SQVTM, CDR2 ANQGSEA, per germline. V lost 4 bases to trimming and J lost 3 bases; unmatched junction nucleotides: 5. The CDR3 length is 13 residues. The CDR3 loop reads CSVGWQGDTEAFF. The CDR3 DNA is TGCAGCGTTGGGTGGCAGGGGGACACTGAAGCTTTCTTT.

The rearrangement uses TRBV4-2 and TRBJ2-2; possibly TRBD1 for D (6 bases). The germline V gene has CDR1 LGHNA and CDR2 YNFKEQ. The ends were cut back, 1 base at V and 4 bases at J, with 22 bases in the middle. This CDR3 has 19 amino acids. The CDR3 region is CASSQGGLARGTPTGELFF. DNA for the CDR3: TGTGCCAGCAGCCAAGGGGGCCTTGCTAGGGGGACCCCCACCGGGGAGCTGTTTTTT.

The chain combines TRBV7-9 with TRBJ1-5, with TRBD1 matching 7 bases. In germline, CDR1 is SEHNR, CDR2 FQNEAQ (reference sequence). The CDR3 consists of 14 residues. The J segment lost 10 bases and the V segment lost 5 bases, leaving 11 bases of the junction unmatched. The chain's CDR3 is CASSPKGQFSPQHF. The DNA for the CDR3 is TGTGCCAGCAGCCCTAAGGGACAGTTCTCCCCCCAGCATTTT.

The rearrangement links TRBV11-2 to TRBJ2-5; possible D gene TRBD1, 6 bases. The DNA end favors TRBJ2-7, so the J call may be wrong. The CDR3 is made up of 14 amino acids. Germline V CDR1 and CDR2: SGHAT, FQNNGV. This CDR3 reads CASSVVQGWVEQYF. The DNA for the CDR3 is TGTGCCAGCAGCGTTGTACAGGGTTGGGTCGAGCAGTACTTC.

This clonotype turned up a few times. This chain links TRBV20-1 with TRBJ2-5, with D maybe TRBD1 (6 bases). V lost 0 bases to trimming and J lost 5 bases, with 16 bases between them. Germline assignment: CDR1 DFQATT and CDR2 SNEGSKA (reference sequence). The CDR3 extends over 15 amino acids. The chain's CDR3 is CSARDPRETGETQYF. The CDR3 bases are TGCAGTGCTAGAGATCCCAGGGAAACAGGGGAGACCCAGTACTTC.

In its sample, this clonotype was seen a few times. The chain links TRBV12-3 or TRBV12-4 to TRBJ2-5; tentative D call: TRBD2 (5 bases). V shed 3 bases and J shed 4 bases, with 12 bases lying between them. The CDR3 is 14 residues long. CDR3 amino acids: CASSLARAAETQYF. CDR3 in DNA: TGTGCCAGCAGTTTGGCGAGGGCGGCAGAGACCCAGTACTTC.

This chain joins TRBV7-2 and TRBJ1-2; 7 bases fit TRBD1. This CDR3 comprises 13 residues. CDR1 and CDR2 (germline): SGHTA, FQGNSA. With V trimmed by 5 bases and J by 8 bases, 8 bases remained unmatched. The CDR3 is CASSPGTERGYTF. CDR3 DNA sequence: TGTGCCAGCAGCCCGGGGACAGAAAGGGGCTACACCTTC.

The chain joins TRBV12-3 or TRBV12-4 to TRBJ1-2; the match to TRBD1 covers 8 bases. The CDR3 extends over 15 amino acids. J lost 9 bases, V lost 3 bases, and 12 bases had no gene match. The CDR3 is CASSLPGQELGRYTF. DNA of the CDR3: TGTGCCAGCAGTTTGCCGGGACAGGAGCTAGGTCGCTACACCTTC.

The V gene is TRBV3-1, the J gene TRBJ2-7; no clear D gene. CDR3 length equals 14 residues. Per the germline V gene, CDR1 is LGHDT and CDR2 is YNNKEL (reference sequence). V lost 4 bases, J lost 3 bases, and 13 bases lay in between. This chain's CDR3 is CASSRSDTYYEQYF. CDR3 sequence (DNA): TGTGCCAGCAGCCGAAGCGACACCTACTACGAGCAGTACTTC.

The gene calls are TRBV4-1 and TRBJ2-3; 8 positions agree with TRBD2. Trimming cost V 6 bases and J 3 bases; bases outside gene matches: 11. CDR3 size: 16 residues. The germline V gene has CDR1 MGHRA and CDR2 YSYEKL. The CDR3 is CASSPLREARTDTQYF. CDR3 nucleotides: TGCGCCAGCAGTCCCTTGCGGGAGGCTCGAACAGATACGCAGTATTTT.

The chain carries TRBV6-1 and TRBJ1-2; no clear D. This CDR3 is 13 amino acids long. V was pared by 7 bases and J by 0 bases, with 9 bases between. The V gene's germline CDR1 is MNHNS and CDR2 SASEGT. The DNA for the CDR3 is TGTGCCAGCAAAGATTTTACTAACTATGGCTACACCTTC. This translates into CASKDFTNYGYTF.

The chain links TRBV24-1 to TRBJ2-1; a weak D match, TRBD2 (5 bases). There are 13 residues in the CDR3. Trimming stripped 0 bases from V and 8 bases from J, with 7 bases between. Per germline, CDR1 KGHDR and CDR2 SFDVKD. CDR3 in DNA: TGTGCCACCAGTGATTTGCCGGGATATGAGCAGTTCTTC. It codes for CATSDLPGYEQFF.

With respect to this clonotype: This is likely a read error, given that the CDR3 carries no conserved phenylalanine or tryptophan at its end. The chain joins TRBV5-5 to TRBJ2-5, with TRBD2 matching 9 bases. CDR1 is SGHKS, CDR2 YYEKEE, per germline (reference sequence). The CDR3 length is 16 residues. The J segment lost 1 base and the V segment lost 2 bases, leaving 6 bases of the junction unmatched. The CDR3 reads CASSFKPSGVQETQYI. The DNA of the CDR3 is TGTGCCAGCAGCTTTAAGCCTAGCGGGGTCCAAGAGACCCAGTACATC.

This chain connects TRBV6-6 to TRBJ2-7; D is unresolved. The germline V gene has CDR1 MNHNY and CDR2 SVGAGI (reference sequence). This CDR3 is 13 amino acids long. Trimming pared 2 bases from V and 3 bases from J, leaving 8 bases between. CDR3 sequence reads: CASSYEGNYEQYF. The CDR3 DNA is TGTGCCAGCAGTTACGAAGGGAACTACGAGCAGTACTTC.

This clonotype was seen only once. The gene calls are TRBV7-2 and TRBJ1-6; 10 positions agree with TRBD1. Looked up from germline, CDR1 is SGHTA and CDR2 is FQGNSA. J lost 4 bases, V lost 2 bases, and 8 bases had no gene match. The CDR3 totals 18 residues. CDR3 sequence: CASSLRQGAQSYNSPLHF. The CDR3 nucleotides read TGTGCCAGCAGCTTAAGACAGGGGGCGCAGTCTTATAATTCACCCCTCCACTTT. Drawing the rest from reference TRBV7-2 and TRBJ1-6, the complete variable domain is GAGVSQSPSNKVTEKGKDVELRCDPISGHTALYWYRQSLGQGLEFLIYFQGNSAPDKSGLPSDRFSAERTGGSVSTLTIQRTQQEDSAVYLCASSLRQGAQSYNSPLHFGNGTRLTVT.

This clonotype was seen a handful of times. The V and J genes are TRBV3-1 and TRBJ2-1; 12 bases are a match to TRBD2. Germline V gene data show CDR1 as LGHDT and CDR2 as YNNKEL (reference sequence). This CDR3 has 17 amino acids. V lost 3 bases, J lost 5 bases, and 8 bases stayed unmatched. The CDR3: CASSQGQLAGGNNEQFF. The DNA of the CDR3 is TGTGCCAGCAGCCAGGGCCAGCTAGCGGGAGGGAACAATGAGCAGTTCTTC.

The V gene is TRBV6-5, the J gene TRBJ1-1; 7 bases are a match to TRBD1. With V trimmed by 6 bases and J by 0 bases, 7 bases remained unmatched. The CDR3 totals 15 residues. The germline gives CDR1 MNHEY, CDR2 SVGAGI. The CDR3 reads CASSWDRVMNTEAFF. CDR3 coding DNA: TGTGCCAGCAGCTGGGACAGAGTTATGAACACTGAAGCTTTCTTT.

This chain links TRBV29-1 with TRBJ2-1; 11 nucleotides align to TRBD2. The CDR3 consists of 15 residues. J was trimmed by 6 bases and V by 5 bases; bases with no gene match: 9. Germline CDR1 reads SQVTM; CDR2 reads ANQGSEA. The CDR3 region has the DNA TGCAGCGTTCACCCACTAGCGGGGGATTTCAATGAGCAGTTCTTC. It encodes CSVHPLAGDFNEQFF.

The chain uses TRBV29-1 and TRBJ2-7; D remains unclear. The V gene's germline CDR1 is SQVTM and CDR2 ANQGSEA. V lost 6 bases and J lost 0, with 6 bases in between. This CDR3 is built from 11 residues. CDR3 coding DNA: TGCAGCGTCCGCCTCTCCTACGAGCAGTACTTC. It specifies CSVRLSYEQYF.

Note on this clonotype: A much larger clone lies one base from this, so it may be a read error. The V call is TRBV27, the J call TRBJ2-1, with D possibly TRBD2 on 5 matching bases. Germline CDR1 and CDR2: MNHEY and SMNVEV (reference sequence). V was clipped by 4 bases and J by 13 bases, with 17 bases between them. The CDR3 is 13 amino acids. In DNA form, the CDR3 reads TGTGCCAGCAGTTCTAGGACGGAGGAGACCCAGTTCTTC. This translates into CASSSRTEETQFF.

This clonotype showed up just a few times. The chain combines TRBV4-1 with TRBJ2-7; D assignment may be TRBD1 or TRBD2 (7 bases each). The ends were cut back, 3 bases at V and 4 bases at J, with 19 bases in the middle. CDR1 is MGHRA and CDR2 is YSYEKL in the germline V gene. The CDR3 length is 16 residues. This CDR3 is CASSHLYQGGPYEQYF. As DNA, the CDR3 is TGCGCCAGCAGCCACCTGTACCAGGGGGGGCCGTACGAGCAGTACTTC.

This rearrangement joins TRBV5-1 to TRBJ1-2; 7 bases fit TRBD1. The length of the CDR3 is 14 residues. J lost 2 bases, V lost 5 bases, and 6 bases had no gene match. CDR1 SGHRS and CDR2 YFSETQ come from the germline V gene. In DNA, the CDR3 is TGCGCCAGCAGGGTTTTACAGGGGAACTATGGCTACACCTTC. As protein: CASRVLQGNYGYTF.

V is TRBV6-2 or TRBV6-3 and J is TRBJ2-3; maybe TRBD2 (5 bases). Looked up from germline, CDR1 is MNHEY and CDR2 is SVGEGT. CDR3 size: 15 residues. V lost 2 bases and J lost 4, with 13 bases in between. CDR3 nucleotides: TGTGCCAGCAGTTACGCCGACTATGGAGCAGATACGCAGTATTTT. Translation: CASSYADYGADTQYF.